This T cell receptor (beta chain) came from a study of long-term antiretroviral therapy in people with HIV. Broader study findings: Patients on ART gained diversity, which nonetheless stayed below transplant donor controls. Dominance of pre-ART expanded clones persisted, fluctuating and often declining after ART.

The United States was where all participants with HIV were treated. In the case of this clone: Its antigen is not identified.

The assay used was immunoSEQ (version v3.0), run at survey level. Some clones are missing from TCRdb's copy, which holds only in-frame ones; the method was immunoSEQ multiplex PCR. The table shows under 10,000 clones, with roughly 84% occurring only once. The V end was cut by 8 bases, the J end by 2 bases, with 20 bases between. CDR1 is SEHNR, CDR2 FQNEAQ, per germline (reference sequence). The CDR3 is 16 amino acids. This sequence originates from a man between 25 and 39 years old with HIV. The material sequenced was unsorted PBMCs, taken 0.3 years before starting antiretroviral therapy. The chain has TRBV7-9 and TRBJ2-3; possibly TRBD2 for D (6 bases). CDR3 amino acids: CASEPPRAGSTDTQYF. CDR3 nucleotides: TGTGCCAGCGAACCCCCTCGGGCGGGGTCCACAGATACGCAGTATTTT.